The next 9 T cell receptor beta chains were all read from a single sample in a study of T cell responses to AZD1222 COVID-19 vaccine. Only in-frame clones appear in the TCRdb table, and some are missing; sequencing was by immunoSEQ multiplex PCR. The sample carries some 200,000 clones, approximately 94% recorded once. The source was peripheral blood, collected 28 days after the second dose of the MenACWY control vaccine. The source is an adult who received the MenACWY meningococcal vaccine as a control.

The genes are TRBV6-6 and TRBJ2-1; the D is unclear. Germline V gene sequence: CDR1 MNHNY, CDR2 SVGAGI (reference sequence). This CDR3 comprises 14 residues. V was trimmed by 6 bases and J by 7 bases, leaving 16 bases between them. CDR3 sequence reads: CASSRWTDPNEQFF. DNA for the CDR3: TGTGCCAGCAGCCGCTGGACCGACCCGAATGAGCAGTTCTTC.

V usage is TRBV28 and J usage is TRBJ2-6; 8 bases are shared with TRBD1. Losses at the gene ends were 6 bases for V and 2 bases for J; bases not matched to a gene: 6. Per germline, CDR1 MDHEN and CDR2 SYDVKM. This CDR3 has 16 residues. The CDR3 DNA reads TGTGCCAGCAGGAACGCAGGGGGCGCTGGGGCCAACGTCCTGACTTTC. Translating gives CASRNAGGAGANVLTF.

The rearrangement joins TRBV19 to TRBJ2-7; 9 bases fit TRBD1. V gave up 4 bases and J gave up 5 bases; unmatched junction bases: 12. The CDR3 consists of 16 residues. Germline lookup yields CDR1 LNHDA and CDR2 SQIVND (reference sequence). The chain's CDR3 is CASSTPGQGRKNEQYF. The CDR3 DNA sequence: TGTGCCAGTAGTACCCCGGGACAGGGTCGGAAAAACGAGCAGTACTTC. Full variable domain (outside the CDR3, taken from reference TRBV19 and TRBJ2-7): DGGITQSPKYLFRKEGQNVTLSCEQNLNHDAMYWYRQDPGQGLRLIYYSQIVNDFQKGDIAEGYSVSREKKESFPLTVTSAQKNPTAFYLCASSTPGQGRKNEQYFGPGTRLTVT.

This chain uses TRBV24-1 with TRBJ1-2; no clear D. CDR3 length: 12 amino acids. Per germline, CDR1 KGHDR and CDR2 SFDVKD. V gave up 6 bases and J gave up 4 bases, with 8 bases separating them. The CDR3: CATSLGSYGYTF. CDR3 in DNA: TGTGCCACCAGTCTGGGGTCCTATGGCTACACCTTC.

This clone was detected only once. The chain carries TRBV21-1 and TRBJ2-2; no check of the table's D call, TRBD2, against the DNA was made. TRBV21-1 is a recognized pseudogene. The CDR3 covers 18 residues. CDR3 DNA: TGTGCCAGCAGCAAAGCCGGGACTAGCGGGAGTTGGACCGGGGAGCTGTTTTTT. Its translation is CASSKAGTSGSWTGELFF.

This rearrangement joins TRBV7-8 to TRBJ2-5; TRBD2 aligns across 13 bases. CDR1 is SGHVS, CDR2 FQNEAQ, per germline. The CDR3 is made up of 19 amino acids. V was clipped by 0 bases and J by 2 bases; unmatched bases: 9. CDR3 in amino acids: CASSLALRLAGGAQETQYF. In DNA form, the CDR3 reads TGTGCCAGCAGCTTAGCGCTCCGACTAGCGGGAGGAGCTCAAGAGACCCAGTACTTC.

This chain links TRBV4-3 with TRBJ2-7; D remains unclear. The CDR3 consists of 16 residues. The V gene's germline CDR1 is LGHNA and CDR2 YSLEER. Trimming stripped 0 bases from V and 2 bases from J, with 14 bases between. The CDR3, as DNA: TGCGCCAGCAGCCAAGATTGGGCCGCAAACACCTACGAGCAGTACTTC. This translates into CASSQDWAANTYEQYF.

This chain joins TRBV9 and TRBJ1-1; no reliable D call. CDR1 and CDR2 from the germline V gene are SGDLS and YYNGEE. V lost 4 bases and J lost 4, with 14 bases in between. CDR3 size: 14 residues. CDR3 region: CASSSRVAGTEAFF. The CDR3 DNA follows: TGTGCCAGCAGCTCGCGGGTAGCAGGCACTGAAGCTTTCTTT. The full variable domain, rest sourced from reference TRBV9 and TRBJ1-1, is DSGVTQTPKHLITATGQRVTLRCSPRSGDLSVYWYQQSLDQGLQFLIQYYNGEERAKGNILERFSAQQFPDLHSELNLSSLELGDSALYFCASSSRVAGTEAFFGQGTRLTVV.

This clone was detected only once. This chain joins TRBV6-2 or TRBV6-3 and TRBJ1-1; unclear D gene. The CDR3 is made up of 14 amino acids. The germline V and J ends were trimmed by 6 bases and 5 bases, with 16 bases remaining between them. The V gene's germline CDR1 is MNHEY and CDR2 SVGEGT. The CDR3 loop reads CASSSPFGVTEAFF. Here the CDR3 DNA reads TGTGCCAGCAGCTCCCCCTTCGGGGTGACTGAAGCTTTCTTT.